Below, one T cell receptor (beta chain) is given with its context. The entry originates in a study of T cells in Graves' hyperthyroidism and ophthalmopathy. Study context: At the time of initial diagnosis and before any treatment, peripheral blood was collected.

This CDR3 is built from 14 residues. The junction had 7 bases not matched to a gene; V was cut back by 5 bases and J by 7 bases. CDR1 and CDR2 from the germline V gene are MDHEN and SYDVKM. Amplification yielded TCR beta CDR3 regions, with RNA transcripts as the source. The primer set for the first-round RT-PCR of the TCR CDR3 was HTBI. Each CDR3 protein gets one entry after TCRdb re-called the multiplex PCR reads with MiXCR. The table records a few hundred thousand distinct CDR3 sequences, about 16% of them present only once. Uncontrolled infection, other autoimmune disease, pregnancy or lactation led to exclusion.

Sequencing was done on a sample of blood. The J gene is TRBJ2-1, the V gene TRBV28; 8 bases are shared with TRBD1. The TCR originated in a middle-aged woman with Graves' ophthalmopathy. CDR3 sequence reads: CASSKTGGLNEQFF. As DNA, the CDR3 is TGTGCCAGCAGTAAAACAGGGGGTTTGAATGAGCAGTTCTTC.